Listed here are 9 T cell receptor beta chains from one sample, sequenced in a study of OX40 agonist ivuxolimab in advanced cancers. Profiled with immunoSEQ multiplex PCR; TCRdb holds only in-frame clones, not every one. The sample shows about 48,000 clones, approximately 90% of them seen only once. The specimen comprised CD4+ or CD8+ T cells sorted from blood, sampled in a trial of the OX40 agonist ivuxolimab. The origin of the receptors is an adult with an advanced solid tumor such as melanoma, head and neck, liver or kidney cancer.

This CDR3 reads CASRGLAGEMQFF. CDR3 nucleotide sequence: TGTGCCAGCAGGGGACTAGCGGGAGAAATGCAGTTCTTC. The gene calls are TRBV6-5 and TRBJ2-1, with 14 positions matching TRBD2. The germline V gene has CDR1 MNHEY and CDR2 SVGAGI. This CDR3 region has 13 residues. The V gene end was trimmed by 6 bases and the J gene end by 12 bases; junction bases not matched to a gene: 4.

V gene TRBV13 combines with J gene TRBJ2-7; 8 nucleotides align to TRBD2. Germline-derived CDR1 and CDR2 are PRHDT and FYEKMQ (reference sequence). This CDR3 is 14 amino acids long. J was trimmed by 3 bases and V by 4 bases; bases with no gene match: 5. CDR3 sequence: CASSWSGSIYEQYF. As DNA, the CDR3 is TGTGCCAGCAGCTGGAGCGGGAGTATCTACGAGCAGTACTTC. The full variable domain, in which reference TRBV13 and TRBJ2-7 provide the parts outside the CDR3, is AAGVIQSPRHLIKEKRETATLKCYPIPRHDTVYWYQQGPGQDPQFLISFYEKMQSDKGSIPDRFSAQQFSDYHSELNMSSLELGDSALYFCASSWSGSIYEQYFGPGTRLTVT.

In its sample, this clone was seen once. CDR3 amino acids: CASSYPGTGSTDTQYF. In nucleotides, the CDR3 is TGTGCCAGCAGCTATCCCGGGACAGGGAGCACAGATACGCAGTATTTT. The V call is TRBV11-1, the J call TRBJ2-3, with 9 bases lining up with TRBD1. Germline CDR1 reads SGHAT; CDR2 reads FQDESV (reference sequence). Germline trimming cut 4 bases from V and 0 bases from J; bases unmatched to any gene: 5. CDR3 length: 16 amino acids.

CDR3 amino acids: CASSTRLAGYNEQFF. The CDR3 bases are TGTGCCAGCAGCACAAGACTAGCGGGATACAATGAGCAGTTCTTC. The chain links TRBV9 to TRBJ2-1; 11 nucleotides agree with TRBD2. This CDR3 is 15 amino acids long. The trim removed 4 bases at V and 4 bases at J, leaving 4 bases unmatched. Germline CDR1 and CDR2: SGDLS and YYNGEE.

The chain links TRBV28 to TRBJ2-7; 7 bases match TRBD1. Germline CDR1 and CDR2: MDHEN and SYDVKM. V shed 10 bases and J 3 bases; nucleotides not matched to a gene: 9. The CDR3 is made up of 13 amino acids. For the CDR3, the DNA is TGTGCCATTACAGACAGGGTTGGCTACGAGCAGTACTTC. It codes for CAITDRVGYEQYF. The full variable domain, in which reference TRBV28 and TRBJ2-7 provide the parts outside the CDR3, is DVKVTQSSRYLVKRTGEKVFLECVQDMDHENMFWYRQDPGLGLRLIYFSYDVKMKEKGDIPEGYSVSREKKERFSLILESASTNQTSMYLCAITDRVGYEQYFGPGTRLTVT.

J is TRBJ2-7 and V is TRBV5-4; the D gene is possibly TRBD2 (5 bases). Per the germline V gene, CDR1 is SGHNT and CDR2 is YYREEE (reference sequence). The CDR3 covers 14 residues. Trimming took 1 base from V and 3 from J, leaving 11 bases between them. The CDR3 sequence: CASSLFEGYYEQYF. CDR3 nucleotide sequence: TGTGCCAGCAGCTTGTTCGAGGGTTACTACGAGCAGTACTTC.

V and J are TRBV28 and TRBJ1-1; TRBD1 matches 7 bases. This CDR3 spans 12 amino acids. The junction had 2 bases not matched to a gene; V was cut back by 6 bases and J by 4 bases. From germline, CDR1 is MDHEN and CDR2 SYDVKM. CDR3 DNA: TGTGCCAGCAGAGACAGGGCCACTGAAGCTTTCTTT. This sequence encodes CASRDRATEAFF.

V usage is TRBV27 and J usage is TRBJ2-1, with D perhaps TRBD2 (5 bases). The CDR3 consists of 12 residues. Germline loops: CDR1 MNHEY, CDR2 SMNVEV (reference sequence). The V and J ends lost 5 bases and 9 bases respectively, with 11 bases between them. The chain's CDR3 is CASSPGLTEQFF. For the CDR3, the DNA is TGTGCCAGCAGTCCAGGACTGACTGAGCAGTTCTTC.

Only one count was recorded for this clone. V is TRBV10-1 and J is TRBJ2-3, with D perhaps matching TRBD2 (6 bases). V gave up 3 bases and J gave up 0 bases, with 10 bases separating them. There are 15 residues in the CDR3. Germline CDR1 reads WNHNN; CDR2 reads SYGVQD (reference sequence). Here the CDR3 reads CASSDGGISTDTQYF. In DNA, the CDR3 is TGCGCCAGCAGTGATGGCGGGATTAGCACAGATACGCAGTATTTT.